This T cell receptor (beta chain) originates from a study of OX40 agonist ivuxolimab in advanced cancers. Study context: Patient treatment consisted of intravenous ivuxolimab administration every 2 weeks at 0.01 to 10 mg/kg. Notes on the study in general: Low levels of normalized T-cell clonal expansion also appeared in some nonresponders.

The table came from immunoSEQ multiplex PCR; TCRdb's copy has only in-frame clones and leaves some out. The repertoire holds roughly 65,000 clones, with about 91% as singletons. CDR1 is MNHEY, CDR2 SVGAGI, per germline. The CDR3 sequence is 15 residues long. V lost 2 bases, J lost 7 bases, and 1 base stayed unmatched. This clone occurred once. Its specificity is not known. This chain connects TRBV6-5 to TRBJ2-1; TRBD2 matches 14 bases. This receptor was identified in an adult with an advanced solid tumor such as melanoma, head and neck, liver or kidney cancer. The material was CD4+ or CD8+ T cells sorted from blood, obtained in a trial of the OX40 agonist ivuxolimab. Here the CDR3 reads CASSYGTSGRNEQFF. The CDR3, as DNA: TGTGCCAGCAGTTACGGGACTAGCGGGAGAAATGAGCAGTTCTTC.